This paragraph covers one T cell receptor beta chain sequence. The sample is drawn from a study of blood T cell repertoires in COVID-19. There are 14 residues in the CDR3. Germline values: CDR1 SGHTA, CDR2 FQGTGA. Trimming stripped 5 bases from V and 1 base from J, with 12 bases between. The protocol was immunoSEQ multiplex PCR, while the TCRdb copy is restricted to in-frame clones and leaves out a portion. The sample has 250,000 to 350,000 clones, around 85% seen once. The genes are TRBV7-3 and TRBJ2-7, with D possibly TRBD2 on 5 matching bases. The sequence derives from a human donor with COVID-19, enrolled during active disease. The donor label of this sample is uncertain. Material: peripheral blood. The CDR3 reads CASSEGRGSYEQYF. CDR3 coding DNA: TGTGCCAGCAGCGAAGGCCGGGGTTCCTACGAGCAGTACTTC.